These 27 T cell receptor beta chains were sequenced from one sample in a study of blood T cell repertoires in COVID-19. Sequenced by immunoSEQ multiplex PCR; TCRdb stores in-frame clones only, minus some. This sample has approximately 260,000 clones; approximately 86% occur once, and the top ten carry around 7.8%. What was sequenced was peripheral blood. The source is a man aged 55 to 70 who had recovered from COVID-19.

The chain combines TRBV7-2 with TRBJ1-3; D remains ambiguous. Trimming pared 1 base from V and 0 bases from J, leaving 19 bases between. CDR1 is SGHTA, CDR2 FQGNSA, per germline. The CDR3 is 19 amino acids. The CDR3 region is CASSLGVVDSTFSGNTIYF. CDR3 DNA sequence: TGTGCCAGCAGCTTAGGAGTAGTGGACTCCACGTTCTCTGGAAACACCATATATTTT.

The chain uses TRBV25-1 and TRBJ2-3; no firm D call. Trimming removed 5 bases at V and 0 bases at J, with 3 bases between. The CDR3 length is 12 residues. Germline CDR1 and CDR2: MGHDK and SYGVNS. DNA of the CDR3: TGTGCCAGCAGTATAAGCACAGATACGCAGTATTTT. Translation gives CASSISTDTQYF.

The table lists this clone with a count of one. The CDR3 loop reads CASRVGRYRDRGKETQYF. The CDR3 bases are TGTGCCAGCAGGGTGGGGCGCTACAGGGACAGGGGGAAAGAGACCCAGTACTTC. This chain uses TRBV21-1 with TRBJ2-5; the table assigns TRBD1, which was not confirmed against the DNA. TRBV21-1 is recorded as a pseudogene. The CDR3 sequence is 18 residues long.

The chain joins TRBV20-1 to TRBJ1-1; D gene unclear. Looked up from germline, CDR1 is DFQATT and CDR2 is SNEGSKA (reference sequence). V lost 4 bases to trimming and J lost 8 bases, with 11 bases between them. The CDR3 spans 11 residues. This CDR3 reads CSATLVREAFF. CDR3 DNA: TGCAGTGCTACCTTAGTTAGAGAAGCTTTCTTT.

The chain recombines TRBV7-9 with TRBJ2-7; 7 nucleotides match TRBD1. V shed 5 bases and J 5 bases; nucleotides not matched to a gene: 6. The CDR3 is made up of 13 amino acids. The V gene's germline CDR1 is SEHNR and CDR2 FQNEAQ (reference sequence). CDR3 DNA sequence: TGTGCCAGCAGCGCGAGAGGGGGCCACGAGCAGTACTTC. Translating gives CASSARGGHEQYF.

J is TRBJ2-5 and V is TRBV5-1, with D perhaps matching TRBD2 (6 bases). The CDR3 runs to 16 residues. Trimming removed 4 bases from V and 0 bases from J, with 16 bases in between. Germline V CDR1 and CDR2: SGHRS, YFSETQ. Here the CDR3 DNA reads TGCGCCAGCAGCCCCCCGGCAGGGAGGTACCAAGAGACCCAGTACTTC. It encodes CASSPPAGRYQETQYF.

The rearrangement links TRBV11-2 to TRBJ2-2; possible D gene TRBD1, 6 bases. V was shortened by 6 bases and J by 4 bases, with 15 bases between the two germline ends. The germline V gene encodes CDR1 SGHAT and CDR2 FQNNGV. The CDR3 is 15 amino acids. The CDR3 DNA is TGTGCCAGCAGGAGACCGGGACACCTCACCGGGGAGCTGTTTTTT. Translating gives CASRRPGHLTGELFF.

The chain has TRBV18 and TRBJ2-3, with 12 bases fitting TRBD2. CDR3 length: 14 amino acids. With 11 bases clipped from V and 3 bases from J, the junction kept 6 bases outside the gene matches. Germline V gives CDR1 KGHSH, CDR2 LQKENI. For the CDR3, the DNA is TGTGCCGGGAGGACTAGCGGGGTGACAGATACGCAGTATTTT. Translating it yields CAGRTSGVTDTQYF. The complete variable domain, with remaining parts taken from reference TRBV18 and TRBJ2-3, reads NAGVMQNPRHLVRRRGQEARLRCSPMKGHSHVYWYRQLPEEGLKFMVYLQKENIIDESGMPKERFSAEFPKEGPSILRIQQVVRGDSAAYFCAGRTSGVTDTQYFGPGTRLTVL.

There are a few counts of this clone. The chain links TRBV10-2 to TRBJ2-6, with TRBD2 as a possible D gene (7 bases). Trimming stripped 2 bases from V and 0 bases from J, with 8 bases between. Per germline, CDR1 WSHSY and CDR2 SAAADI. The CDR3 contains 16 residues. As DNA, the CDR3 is TGCGCCAGCAGTGAGCGGGGGGCCTCTGGGGCCAACGTCCTGACTTTC. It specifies CASSERGASGANVLTF.

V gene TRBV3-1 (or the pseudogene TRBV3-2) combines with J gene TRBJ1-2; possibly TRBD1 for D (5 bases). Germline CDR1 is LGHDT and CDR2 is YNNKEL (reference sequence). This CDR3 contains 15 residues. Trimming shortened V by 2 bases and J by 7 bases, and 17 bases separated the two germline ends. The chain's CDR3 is CASSQRPDTVFGYTF. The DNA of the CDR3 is TGTGCCAGCAGCCAAAGGCCGGACACCGTCTTTGGCTACACCTTC.

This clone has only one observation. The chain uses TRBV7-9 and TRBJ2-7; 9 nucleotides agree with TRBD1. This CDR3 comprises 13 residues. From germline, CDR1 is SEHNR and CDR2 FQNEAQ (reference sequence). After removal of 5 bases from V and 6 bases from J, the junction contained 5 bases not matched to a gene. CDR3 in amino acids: CASSRDRAGEQYF. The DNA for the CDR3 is TGTGCCAGCAGCCGGGACAGGGCTGGCGAGCAGTACTTC.

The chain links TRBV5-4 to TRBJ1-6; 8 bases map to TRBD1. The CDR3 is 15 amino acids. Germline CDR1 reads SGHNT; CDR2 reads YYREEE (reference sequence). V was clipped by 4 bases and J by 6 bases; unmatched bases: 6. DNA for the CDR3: TGTGCCAGCAGCCCCGGACAGGGAGGTAATTCACCCCTCCACTTT. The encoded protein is CASSPGQGGNSPLHF.

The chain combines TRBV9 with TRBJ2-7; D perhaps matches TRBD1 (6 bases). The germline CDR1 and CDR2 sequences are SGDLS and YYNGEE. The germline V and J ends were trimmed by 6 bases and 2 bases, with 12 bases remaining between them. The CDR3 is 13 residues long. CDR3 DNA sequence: TGTGCCAGCAACTCCGGGACAACCTACGAGCAGTACTTC. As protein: CASNSGTTYEQYF. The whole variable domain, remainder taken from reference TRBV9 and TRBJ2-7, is DSGVTQTPKHLITATGQRVTLRCSPRSGDLSVYWYQQSLDQGLQFLIQYYNGEERAKGNILERFSAQQFPDLHSELNLSSLELGDSALYFCASNSGTTYEQYFGPGTRLTVT.

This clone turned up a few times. CDR3 in amino acids: CASSRDYWNTGELFF. CDR3 nucleotide sequence: TGTGCCAGCAGCCGGGACTACTGGAACACCGGGGAGCTGTTTTTT. J is TRBJ2-2 and V is TRBV3-1 (or the pseudogene TRBV3-2); 7 bases agree with TRBD2. CDR3 size: 15 residues. Germline CDR1 reads LGHDT; CDR2 reads YNNKEL (reference sequence). After removal of 4 bases from V and 1 base from J, the junction contained 3 bases not matched to a gene.

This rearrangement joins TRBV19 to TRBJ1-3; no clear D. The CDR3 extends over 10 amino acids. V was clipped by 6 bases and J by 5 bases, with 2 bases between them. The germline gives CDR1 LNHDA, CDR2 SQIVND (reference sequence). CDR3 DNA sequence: TGTGCCAGTAGCAGAAACACCATATATTTT. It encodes CASSRNTIYF.

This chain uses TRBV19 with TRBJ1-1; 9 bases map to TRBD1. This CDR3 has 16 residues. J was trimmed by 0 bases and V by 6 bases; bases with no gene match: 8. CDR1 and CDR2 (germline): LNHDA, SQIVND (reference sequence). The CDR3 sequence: CASRWGQGHMNTEAFF. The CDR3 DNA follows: TGTGCCAGTAGGTGGGGACAGGGACACATGAACACTGAAGCTTTCTTT.

The CDR3 nucleotides read TGTGCCAGCAGCACGTTGACTAGCGTAGGCAACGGGGAGCTGTTTTTT. Translating it yields CASSTLTSVGNGELFF. The chain combines TRBV5-5 with TRBJ2-2, with 8 nucleotides matching TRBD2. Trimming removed 4 bases from V and 7 bases from J; junction bases left unmatched: 12. The V gene's germline CDR1 is SGHKS and CDR2 YYEKEE (reference sequence). The CDR3 spans 16 residues.

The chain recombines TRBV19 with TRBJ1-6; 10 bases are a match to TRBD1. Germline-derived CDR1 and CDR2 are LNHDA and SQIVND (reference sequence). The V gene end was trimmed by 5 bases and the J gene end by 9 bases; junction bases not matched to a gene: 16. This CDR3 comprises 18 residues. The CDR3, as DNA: TGTGCCAGTAGTGCGATAGGCCGGGACAGGGGCGCGCGTTCACCCCTCCACTTT. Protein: CASSAIGRDRGARSPLHF.

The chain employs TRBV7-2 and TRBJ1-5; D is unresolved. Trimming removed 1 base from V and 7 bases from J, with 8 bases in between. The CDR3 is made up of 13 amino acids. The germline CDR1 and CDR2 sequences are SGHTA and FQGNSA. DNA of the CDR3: TGTGCCAGCAGCTTAGTTCAGTACCAGCCCCAGCATTTT. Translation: CASSLVQYQPQHF.

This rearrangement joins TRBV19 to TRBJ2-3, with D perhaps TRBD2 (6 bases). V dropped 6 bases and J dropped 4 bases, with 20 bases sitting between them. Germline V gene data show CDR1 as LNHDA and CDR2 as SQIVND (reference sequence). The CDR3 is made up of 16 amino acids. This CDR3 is CASSLLVGGEADTQYF. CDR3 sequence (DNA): TGTGCCAGTAGCCTCTTAGTTGGAGGGGAGGCAGATACGCAGTATTTT.

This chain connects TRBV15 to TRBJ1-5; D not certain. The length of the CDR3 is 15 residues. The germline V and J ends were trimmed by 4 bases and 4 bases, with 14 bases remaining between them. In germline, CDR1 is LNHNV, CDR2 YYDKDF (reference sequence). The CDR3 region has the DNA TGTGCCACCAGCATACAAAGCGCGGGAAATCAGCCCCAGCATTTT. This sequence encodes CATSIQSAGNQPQHF.

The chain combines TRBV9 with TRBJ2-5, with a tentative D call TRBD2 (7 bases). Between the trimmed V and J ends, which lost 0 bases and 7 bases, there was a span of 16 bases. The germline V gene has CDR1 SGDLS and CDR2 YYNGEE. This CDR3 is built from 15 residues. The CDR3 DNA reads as TGTGCCAGCAGCGTAGCTACGGGGGGCGGGCGGACCCAGTACTTC. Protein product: CASSVATGGGRTQYF.

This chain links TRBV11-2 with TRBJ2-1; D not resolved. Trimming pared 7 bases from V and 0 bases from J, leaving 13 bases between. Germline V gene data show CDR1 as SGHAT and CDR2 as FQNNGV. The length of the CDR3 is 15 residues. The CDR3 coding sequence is TGTGCCAGCACCAAACGTTCCAGCTCCTACAATGAGCAGTTCTTC. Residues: CASTKRSSSYNEQFF.

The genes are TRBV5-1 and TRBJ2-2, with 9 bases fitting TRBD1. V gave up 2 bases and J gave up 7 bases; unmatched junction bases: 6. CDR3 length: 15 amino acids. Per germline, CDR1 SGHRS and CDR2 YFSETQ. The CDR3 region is CASSFGTGYFGELFF. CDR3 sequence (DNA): TGCGCCAGCAGCTTCGGGACAGGGTACTTCGGGGAGCTGTTTTTT.

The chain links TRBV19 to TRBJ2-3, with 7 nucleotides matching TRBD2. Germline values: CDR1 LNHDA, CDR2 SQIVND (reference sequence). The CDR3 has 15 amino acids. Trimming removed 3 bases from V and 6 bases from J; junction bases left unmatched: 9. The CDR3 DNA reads TGTGCCAGTAGTATGTTAGGACTAGTCTTGGATACGCAGTATTTT. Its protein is CASSMLGLVLDTQYF.

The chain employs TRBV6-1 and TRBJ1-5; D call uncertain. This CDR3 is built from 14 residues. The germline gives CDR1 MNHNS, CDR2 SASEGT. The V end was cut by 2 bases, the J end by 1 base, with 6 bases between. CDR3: CASSERTSNQPQHF. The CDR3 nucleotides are TGTGCCAGCAGTGAACGCACAAGCAATCAGCCCCAGCATTTT.

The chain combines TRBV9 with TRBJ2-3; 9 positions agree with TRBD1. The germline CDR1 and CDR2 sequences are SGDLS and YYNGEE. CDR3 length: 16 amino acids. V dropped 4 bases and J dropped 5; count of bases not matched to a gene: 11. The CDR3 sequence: CASSPLQGALQDTQYF. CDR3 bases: TGTGCCAGCAGCCCTCTACAGGGGGCGCTTCAAGATACGCAGTATTTT.